The T cell receptor beta chain described here comes from a study of CD8 T cells in ankylosing spondylitis. Study-wide results and caveats: There was a TCR beta motif, made of 7 to 9 highly homologous variants, that appeared characteristic of ankylosing spondylitis blood.

This clonotype was seen at least ten times. Its antigen remains unidentified. V was cut by 2 bases and J by 2 bases, with 13 bases left in between. The CDR3 spans 14 residues. From germline, CDR1 is DFQATT and CDR2 SNEGSKA (reference sequence). With molecular barcodes, quantitative 5'-RACE was used to make the TCR beta libraries. TCRdb re-called the 5' RACE reads with MiXCR, one entry per CDR3 protein. The data show roughly 130,000 distinct CDR3 sequences, approximately 15% seen once. This clonotype was sampled from a female donor with ankylosing spondylitis or in good health (not recorded which). The sequencing sample was made of blood, either unsorted or a sorted T cell fraction (not recorded which). The chain has TRBV20-1 and TRBJ2-7; D unresolved. CDR3 DNA sequence: TGCAGTGCTAGACGTCCCCAGGAACCCTACGAGCAGTACTTC. Translating gives CSARRPQEPYEQYF.